These 32 T cell receptor beta chains originate from one sample sequenced in a study. TCRdb reprocessed the RT-PCR reads with MiXCR, giving one entry per CDR3 protein. The sample holds hundreds of thousands of distinct CDR3 sequences, 14% seen once. The sequenced sample consisted of memory CD4+ T cells from blood. These receptor sequences come from a female donor in good health, serving as a healthy control.

This clonotype was counted ten times or more. V is TRBV12-3 or TRBV12-4 and J is TRBJ1-2; D gene uncertain. CDR3 length equals 13 residues. V was trimmed by 5 bases and J by 4 bases, leaving 11 bases between them. CDR3 residues: CASSGFNSYGYTF. The CDR3 DNA follows: TGTGCCAGCAGTGGTTTCAACAGCTATGGCTACACCTTC.

The rearrangement uses TRBV6-2 or TRBV6-3 and TRBJ2-2, with D possibly being TRBD1 (5 bases). Germline V CDR1 and CDR2: MNHEY, SVGEGT. Trimming left V 3 bases short and J 5 bases short, with 16 bases between. The CDR3 extends over 16 amino acids. The CDR3 bases are TGTGCCAGCAGTTATCGGCAGGGAATAGGTACCGGGGAGCTGTTTTTT. Translation: CASSYRQGIGTGELFF.

The V gene is TRBV5-5, the J gene TRBJ2-5, with TRBD2 identical over 13 bases. Germline V lookup: CDR1 SGHKS, CDR2 YYEKEE (reference sequence). The CDR3 contains 16 residues. With 5 bases clipped from V and 5 bases from J, the junction kept 9 bases outside the gene matches. This chain's CDR3 is CASSLGLAGAGETQYF. CDR3 in DNA: TGTGCCAGCAGTTTAGGACTAGCGGGAGCGGGGGAGACCCAGTACTTC. The full variable domain, its missing parts supplied by reference TRBV5-5 and TRBJ2-5, is DAGVTQSPTHLIKTRGQQVTLRCSPISGHKSVSWYQQVLGQGPQFIFQYYEKEERGRGNFPDRFSARQFPNYSSELNVNALLLGDSALYLCASSLGLAGAGETQYFGPGTRLLVL.

This clonotype has ten or more counts. This rearrangement joins TRBV6-5 to TRBJ1-2; D gene unclear. With 7 bases removed from V and 0 bases from J, the gap between germline ends came to 21 bases. The CDR3 is 17 amino acids. Germline V lookup: CDR1 MNHEY, CDR2 SVGAGI. The CDR3 DNA follows: TGTGCCAGCACAAAAGCAGCAAACCCAGCACCTAACTATGGCTACACCTTC. Protein: CASTKAANPAPNYGYTF.

The genes are TRBV9 and TRBJ2-3; 7 positions agree with TRBD1. The CDR3 has 18 residues. Germline V CDR1 and CDR2: SGDLS, YYNGEE. The J segment lost 0 bases and the V segment lost 0 bases, leaving 10 bases of the junction unmatched. The CDR3: CASSVGEGDSLSTDTQYF. The CDR3 DNA reads TGTGCCAGCAGCGTAGGCGAGGGGGACAGCCTTAGCACAGATACGCAGTATTTT. Supplemented by reference TRBV9 and TRBJ2-3, the full variable domain reads DSGVTQTPKHLITATGQRVTLRCSPRSGDLSVYWYQQSLDQGLQFLIQYYNGEERAKGNILERFSAQQFPDLHSELNLSSLELGDSALYFCASSVGEGDSLSTDTQYFGPGTRLTVL.

V is TRBV20-1 and J is TRBJ1-6; D may be TRBD1 (6 bases). The CDR3 has 13 residues. The germline gives CDR1 DFQATT, CDR2 SNEGSKA (reference sequence). The V end lost 5 bases, the J end lost 10 bases, and 15 bases lay between the germline ends. CDR3 coding DNA: TGCAGTGCTTGGCCCGGGGGGCACTCACCCCTCCACTTT. Translating it yields CSAWPGGHSPLHF.

The chain employs TRBV28 and TRBJ2-5; TRBD2 matches 7 bases. There are 14 residues in the CDR3. Losses at the gene ends were 4 bases for V and 1 base for J; bases not matched to a gene: 3. CDR1 MDHEN and CDR2 SYDVKM come from the germline V gene. The CDR3: CASSWGTTQETQYF. DNA of the CDR3: TGTGCCAGCAGTTGGGGGACTACCCAAGAGACCCAGTACTTC.

This chain joins TRBV7-2 and TRBJ1-1; TRBD1 matches 7 bases. The V segment lost 5 bases and the J segment 1 base; nucleotides outside the gene matches: 13. CDR1 is SGHTA, CDR2 FQGNSA, per germline. This CDR3 spans 17 amino acids. Here the CDR3 reads CASSPSGGGRTNTEAFF. In nucleotides, the CDR3 is TGTGCCAGCAGCCCCTCAGGGGGAGGGAGAACGAACACTGAAGCTTTCTTT.

This clonotype turned up a few times. The CDR3 DNA is TGTGCCACCAGTGATACAAGGGACAGCACAGATACGCAGTATTTT. Its translation is CATSDTRDSTDTQYF. This chain uses TRBV24-1 with TRBJ2-3; D may correspond to TRBD1 or TRBD2 (5 bases each). V was shortened by 3 bases and J by 0 bases, with 9 bases between the two germline ends. CDR1 and CDR2 (germline): KGHDR, SFDVKD. This CDR3 is built from 15 residues.

This chain connects TRBV28 to TRBJ2-7; 7 bases match TRBD2. Germline V gene data show CDR1 as MDHEN and CDR2 as SYDVKM. V gave up 10 bases and J gave up 4 bases; unmatched junction bases: 10. This CDR3 has 13 amino acids. CDR3 DNA sequence: TGTGCCACCGGCCAGGGAGGGGCTTACGAGCAGTACTTC. Translated: CATGQGGAYEQYF.

The chain links TRBV10-3 to TRBJ2-7; TRBD2 matches 7 bases. Per germline, CDR1 ENHRY and CDR2 SYGVKD. CDR3 length: 20 residues. The trim removed 6 bases at V and 4 bases at J, leaving 27 bases unmatched. The CDR3 DNA follows: TGTGCCATCAGCGTGACTACTCATGGACTAGAAGCCGTCCCATTATACGAGCAGTACTTC. Protein product: CAISVTTHGLEAVPLYEQYF.

The chain is built from TRBV2 and TRBJ2-7, with D tentatively TRBD2 (5 bases). This CDR3 contains 12 residues. V dropped 8 bases and J dropped 3 bases, with 11 bases sitting between them. CDR1 is SNHLY and CDR2 is FYNNEI in the germline V gene. In nucleotides, the CDR3 is TGTGCCAGCGGAGCAGAGGGCTACGAGCAGTACTTC. Its translation is CASGAEGYEQYF.

This clonotype appeared a few times. V usage is TRBV7-2 and J usage is TRBJ2-1; D possibly corresponds to TRBD1 (5 bases). Germline CDR1 is SGHTA and CDR2 is FQGNSA. This CDR3 region has 13 residues. V was clipped by 1 base and J by 8 bases, with 9 bases between them. The CDR3 sequence is CASSLVWGHEQFF. As DNA, the CDR3 is TGTGCCAGCAGCTTAGTATGGGGCCATGAGCAGTTCTTC.

In this sample, this clonotype turned up many times. The genes are TRBV11-2 and TRBJ2-1, with D possibly matching TRBD1 (5 bases). The CDR3 loop spans 12 amino acids. V dropped 7 bases and J dropped 14 bases, with 18 bases sitting between them. CDR1 is SGHAT, CDR2 FQNNGV, per germline. CDR3 sequence: CASTPRQNEEFF. CDR3 nucleotide sequence: TGTGCCAGCACCCCCCGACAGAACGAGGAGTTCTTC.

This clonotype was recorded at least ten times. The chain is built from TRBV6-5 and TRBJ1-5, with 10 bases identical to TRBD1. This CDR3 contains 16 residues. V dropped 0 bases and J dropped 3; count of bases not matched to a gene: 2. Germline CDR1 is MNHEY and CDR2 is SVGAGI. CDR3: CASSYSGTGVNQPQHF. The CDR3 DNA is TGTGCCAGCAGTTACTCGGGGACAGGGGTCAATCAGCCCCAGCATTTT.

The rearrangement uses TRBV5-8 and TRBJ1-1; 7 positions match TRBD1. The V and J ends lost 1 base and 8 bases, in that order; junction bases with no gene match: 5. The CDR3 is made up of 13 amino acids. Germline assignment: CDR1 SGHTS and CDR2 YDEGEE. The CDR3 is CASSLTLTGEAFF. The CDR3 nucleotides read TGTGCCAGCAGCTTGACCCTGACAGGGGAAGCTTTCTTT.

This clonotype showed up many times. V gene TRBV29-1 combines with J gene TRBJ2-3; no clear D. Trimming took off 3 bases at V and 3 bases at J, with 7 bases between the two ends. CDR1 and CDR2 (germline): SQVTM, ANQGSEA. The CDR3 has 12 residues. CDR3 coding DNA: TGCAGCGTTGACCGTGCAACAGATACGCAGTATTTT. It yields the protein CSVDRATDTQYF.

This clonotype was recorded a few times. The rearrangement uses TRBV29-1 and TRBJ1-1, with D tentatively TRBD1 (6 bases). Germline lookup yields CDR1 SQVTM and CDR2 ANQGSEA. Trimming left V 6 bases short and J 6 bases short, with 11 bases between. The CDR3 contains 11 residues. In DNA, the CDR3 is TGCAGCGTCGCAAGACAGGCTGAAGCTTTCTTT. It yields the protein CSVARQAEAFF.

This clonotype was found many times. This sequence joins TRBV12-3 or TRBV12-4 and TRBJ2-5; D is ambiguous. The CDR3 loop spans 14 amino acids. V was shortened by 6 bases and J by 5 bases, with 16 bases between the two germline ends. The CDR3 region is CASRGGPGRETQYF. The CDR3 DNA sequence: TGTGCCAGCAGGGGCGGTCCAGGCAGGGAGACCCAGTACTTC.

This clonotype was counted between two and nine times. V gene TRBV28 combines with J gene TRBJ1-1, with D perhaps matching TRBD1 (6 bases). The CDR3 has 14 residues. CDR1 and CDR2 from the germline V gene are MDHEN and SYDVKM. Trimming took off 7 bases at V and 6 bases at J, with 18 bases between the two ends. DNA for the CDR3: TGTGCCAGCAATTCCCACAAGGGGGGAGCTGAAGCTTTCTTT. Translated, it gives CASNSHKGGAEAFF.

This sequence joins TRBV6-2 or TRBV6-3 and TRBJ2-3; perhaps TRBD1 as D (6 bases). CDR3 size: 15 residues. V lost 0 bases to trimming and J lost 2 bases, with 9 bases between them. Germline V lookup: CDR1 MNHEY, CDR2 SVGEGT. The CDR3 region has the DNA TGTGCCAGCAGTTACTCGCGGACAGACACAGATACGCAGTATTTT. It specifies CASSYSRTDTDTQYF.

This clonotype was seen ten or more times. The rearrangement joins TRBV28 to TRBJ2-3; D might be TRBD1 or TRBD2, each matching 5 bases. The germline CDR1 and CDR2 sequences are MDHEN and SYDVKM. CDR3 length equals 12 residues. V was pared by 8 bases and J by 2 bases, with 8 bases between. CDR3 sequence (DNA): TGTGCCAGCGGGACGCACACAGATACGCAGTATTTT. Translating it yields CASGTHTDTQYF.

The table lists this clonotype with a few counts. The CDR3: CATSLPWGINYGYTF. DNA for the CDR3: TGTGCCACCAGCCTCCCCTGGGGGATCAACTATGGCTACACCTTC. This chain uses TRBV15 with TRBJ1-2, with D possibly TRBD1 on 5 matching bases. CDR1 LNHNV and CDR2 YYDKDF come from the germline V gene (reference sequence). The germline V and J ends were trimmed by 5 bases and 2 bases, with 15 bases remaining between them. The length of the CDR3 is 15 residues.

This clonotype has just a few counts. The gene calls are TRBV12-3 or TRBV12-4 and TRBJ2-7, with D tentatively TRBD1 (6 bases). Between the trimmed V and J ends, which lost 2 bases and 3 bases, there was a span of 11 bases. This CDR3 is 14 amino acids long. CDR3 region: CASSLTRGNYEQYF. CDR3 nucleotides: TGTGCCAGCAGTTTAACGAGGGGGAACTACGAGCAGTACTTC.

This clonotype was seen more than once but under ten times. The J gene is TRBJ2-2, the V gene TRBV6-4; perhaps TRBD2 as D (5 bases). Trimming removed 0 bases from V and 5 bases from J, with 10 bases in between. Germline V gives CDR1 MRHNA, CDR2 SNTAGT. The CDR3 runs 15 residues. CDR3 in amino acids: CASSDSGIRTGELFF. For the CDR3, the DNA is TGTGCCAGCAGTGACTCCGGGATACGGACCGGGGAGCTGTTTTTT.

This clonotype was recorded a few times. The genes are TRBV24-1 and TRBJ1-1; no clear D gene. The V gene's germline CDR1 is KGHDR and CDR2 SFDVKD. The CDR3 is 13 amino acids. V lost 6 bases, J lost 1 base, and 8 bases lay in between. CDR3 loop: CATSTLGNTEAFF. The CDR3 nucleotides are TGTGCCACCAGTACTTTAGGGAACACTGAAGCTTTCTTT.

The rearrangement links TRBV10-3 to TRBJ1-4; D remains unclear. The germline gives CDR1 ENHRY, CDR2 SYGVKD. Trimming shortened V by 2 bases and J by 4 bases, and 8 bases separated the two germline ends. CDR3 length equals 14 residues. The CDR3 loop reads CAISEGNINEKLFF. The CDR3 nucleotides read TGTGCCATCAGTGAGGGGAATATTAATGAAAAACTGTTTTTT.

The sample holds many counts of this clonotype. V gene TRBV6-5 combines with J gene TRBJ1-2; TRBD1 matches at 7 bases. V trimming: 9 bases; J trimming: 2 bases; junction bases outside the gene matches: 6. Germline CDR1 MNHEY, CDR2 SVGAGI. This CDR3 has 13 residues. CDR3 residues: CASGDRLNYGYTF. The CDR3, as DNA: TGTGCCAGTGGGGACAGACTGAACTATGGCTACACCTTC.

The V gene is TRBV7-2, the J gene TRBJ1-2, with a possible D match to TRBD1 (6 bases). Germline lookup yields CDR1 SGHTA and CDR2 FQGNSA. With 3 bases removed from V and 5 bases from J, the gap between germline ends came to 13 bases. The CDR3 sequence is 14 residues long. CDR3 nucleotides: TGTGCCAGCAGCTTGGACAGAGTCGCTTATGGCTACACCTTC. It encodes CASSLDRVAYGYTF.

This sequence joins TRBV12-3 or TRBV12-4 and TRBJ1-1, with D maybe TRBD1 (6 bases). The CDR3 is 16 amino acids. Trimming shortened V by 5 bases and J by 3 bases, and 19 bases separated the two germline ends. DNA for the CDR3: TGTGCCAGCAGTAAATATCGGGGCAGGGGTTACACTGAAGCTTTCTTT. Amino acid sequence: CASSKYRGRGYTEAFF.

In this sample, this clonotype turned up a few times. The chain has TRBV5-1 and TRBJ2-4, with D tentatively TRBD1 (6 bases). The V gene lost 1 base and the J gene lost 7 bases, with 18 bases spanning the gap. The CDR3 runs to 16 residues. Germline assignment: CDR1 SGHRS and CDR2 YFSETQ. This chain's CDR3 is CASSLSGFLTGNIQYF. CDR3 DNA: TGCGCCAGCAGCTTGAGTGGCTTCCTCACAGGGAACATTCAGTACTTC.

This clonotype has a count of ten or more. The chain has TRBV12-3 or TRBV12-4 and TRBJ1-5; 8 bases align to TRBD1. The CDR3 runs 14 residues. The V segment lost 4 bases and the J segment 6 bases; nucleotides outside the gene matches: 5. This chain's CDR3 is CASSSTGGGQPQHF. The CDR3 DNA is TGTGCCAGCAGTTCCACAGGGGGTGGTCAGCCCCAGCATTTT.